These T cell receptor beta chains were read from a single sample in a study of CD8+ T cells in alopecia areata. Some clones are missing from TCRdb's copy, which holds only in-frame ones; the method was immunoSEQ multiplex PCR. Among some 200,000 clones, about 63% were seen once, and the ten largest hold approximately 15%. The sample consisted of CD4+ T cells sorted from blood, taken at week 0. Receptors originate from a human donor with alopecia areata. Each CDR3 is given with its conserved first and last residue. The D gene is left open where the match is weak. The size of a clone is reported for some rows only, either as once, few or many, or as a class for expanded clones.

d_call: NA
clone_size: few
v_call: TRBV7-9
j_call: TRBJ1-4
cdr3_nt: TGTGCCAGCAGCTTATGGGACGGGGCTAATGAAAAACTGTTTTTT
cdr3_aa: CASSLWDGANEKLFF

d_call: NA
clone_size: NA
v_call: TRBV15
j_call: TRBJ1-2
cdr3_nt: TGTGCCACCAGCAGAGATGGGACAAACTATGGCTACACCTTC
cdr3_aa: CATSRDGTNYGYTF

d_call: NA
clone_size: few
v_call: TRBV6-5
j_call: TRBJ2-4
cdr3_nt: TGTGCCAGCAGTTATCGACAGGAAAACATTCAGTACTTC
cdr3_aa: CASSYRQENIQYF

d_call: NA
clone_size: NA
v_call: TRBV30
j_call: TRBJ1-5
cdr3_nt: TGTGCCTGGAGTGCCCAGGGGCTCGGCAATCAGCCCCAGCATTTT
cdr3_aa: CAWSAQGLGNQPQHF

d_call: NA
clone_size: NA
v_call: TRBV30
j_call: TRBJ1-6
cdr3_nt: TGTGCCTGGAGTAACCAGCCTAATTCACCCCTCCACTTT
cdr3_aa: CAWSNQPNSPLHF

d_call: TRBD2
clone_size: NA
v_call: TRBV7-9
j_call: TRBJ2-3
cdr3_nt: TGTGCCAGCAGCAAACTAGCGGGGGGGCCTGAAGATACGCAGTATTTT
cdr3_aa: CASSKLAGGPEDTQYF

d_call: TRBD2
clone_size: NA
v_call: TRBV27
j_call: TRBJ2-3
cdr3_nt: TGTGCCAGCAGTTTATATGCGGGGGGAGGCACAGATACGCAGTATTTT
cdr3_aa: CASSLYAGGGTDTQYF

d_call: NA
clone_size: NA
v_call: TRBV29-1
j_call: TRBJ1-1
cdr3_nt: TGCAGCGTTGGGGAATGGGTGGGACAAGCTTTCTTT
cdr3_aa: CSVGEWVGQAFF

d_call: NA
clone_size: NA
v_call: TRBV5-1
j_call: TRBJ2-5
cdr3_nt: TGCGCCAGCAGCACGACGGCGGGAGAGACCCAGTACTTC
cdr3_aa: CASSTTAGETQYF

d_call: NA
clone_size: NA
v_call: TRBV7-2
j_call: TRBJ2-7
cdr3_nt: TGTGCCAGCAGCTTATTGGCTACCTACGAGCAGTACTTC
cdr3_aa: CASSLLATYEQYF

d_call: NA
clone_size: NA
v_call: TRBV30
j_call: TRBJ1-2
cdr3_nt: TGTGCCTGGGTCCAACGACGGGACTATGGCTACACCTTC
cdr3_aa: CAWVQRRDYGYTF

d_call: NA
clone_size: NA
v_call: TRBV11-3
j_call: TRBJ1-1
cdr3_nt: TGTGCCAGCAGCCCCGTTGAGAGGTTCGCTGAAGCTTTCTTT
cdr3_aa: CASSPVERFAEAFF

d_call: NA
clone_size: NA
v_call: TRBV6-5
j_call: TRBJ1-1
cdr3_nt: TGTGCCAGCGGACGATATGAAGCTTTCTTT
cdr3_aa: CASGRYEAFF

d_call: NA
clone_size: NA
v_call: TRBV29-1
j_call: TRBJ1-1
cdr3_nt: TGCAGCGTCCTGAACGGGTTAACTGAAGCTTTCTTT
cdr3_aa: CSVLNGLTEAFF

d_call: NA
clone_size: few
v_call: TRBV5-6
j_call: TRBJ1-5
cdr3_nt: TGTGCCAGCAGCTATCTGGAGCAGCCCCAGCATTTT
cdr3_aa: CASSYLEQPQHF

d_call: NA
clone_size: NA
v_call: TRBV27
j_call: TRBJ2-1
cdr3_nt: TGTGCCAGGCAGGGGTTTTGCCCCTACAATGAGCAGTTCTTC
cdr3_aa: CARQGFCPYNEQFF

d_call: TRBD1
clone_size: few
v_call: TRBV10-3
j_call: TRBJ1-4
cdr3_nt: TGTGCCATCAGACCGGACAGGGCAGAGGAAAAACTGTTTTTT
cdr3_aa: CAIRPDRAEEKLFF

d_call: NA
clone_size: NA
v_call: TRBV29-1
j_call: TRBJ1-2
cdr3_nt: TGCAGCGTTGAGTCCGGGCAGGCTAACTATGGCTACACCTTC
cdr3_aa: CSVESGQANYGYTF

d_call: NA
clone_size: NA
v_call: TRBV2
j_call: TRBJ1-1
cdr3_nt: TGTGCCAGCAGGGGGAGGGGCCCTATGAACACTGAAGCTTTCTTT
cdr3_aa: CASRGRGPMNTEAFF

d_call: NA
clone_size: few
v_call: TRBV4-1
j_call: TRBJ1-4
cdr3_nt: TGCGCCAGCAGCCGGGCCGAACGGGGGATTTCGGAAAAACTGTTTTTT
cdr3_aa: CASSRAERGISEKLFF

d_call: NA
clone_size: NA
v_call: TRBV6-5
j_call: TRBJ2-1
cdr3_nt: TGTGCCAGTTTCCAGCACGGGAATGAGCAGTTCTTC
cdr3_aa: CASFQHGNEQFF

d_call: NA
clone_size: NA
v_call: TRBV30
j_call: TRBJ2-5
cdr3_nt: TGTGCCTGGTCCTTAGCAGGGGTGATGGTTGGGTTGGAGACCCAGTACTTC
cdr3_aa: CAWSLAGVMVGLETQYF

d_call: TRBD1
clone_size: NA
v_call: TRBV5-6
j_call: TRBJ2-7
cdr3_nt: TGTGCCAGCAGCGCTGACAGGGGGTTGTACGAGCAGTACTTC
cdr3_aa: CASSADRGLYEQYF

d_call: NA
clone_size: NA
v_call: TRBV7-2
j_call: TRBJ2-2
cdr3_nt: TGTGCCAGCGGACCTAGGAGCGGGGAGCTGTTTTTT
cdr3_aa: CASGPRSGELFF

d_call: TRBD1
clone_size: NA
v_call: TRBV9
j_call: TRBJ2-7
cdr3_nt: TGTGCCAGCAGCGTAGCGGCAGGGGGTGGCTACGAGCAGTACTTC
cdr3_aa: CASSVAAGGGYEQYF